This TCR beta chain was sequenced in a study of T cell responses to AZD1222 COVID-19 vaccine. This CDR3 has 15 residues. Germline V gene lookup returns CDR1 SGHAT and CDR2 FQNNGV. Losses at the gene ends were 5 bases for V and 0 bases for J; bases not matched to a gene: 1. TCRdb keeps only in-frame clones here, not all; method: immunoSEQ multiplex PCR. The sample lists roughly 170,000 clones, roughly 90% occurring once. This sequence originates from an adult in good health. The material was peripheral blood, obtained on day 0 of AZD1222 vaccination. The V and J genes are TRBV11-2 and TRBJ2-1; 10 bases line up with TRBD2. Here the CDR3 reads CASSPSGSSYNEQFF. The CDR3 nucleotides read TGTGCCAGCAGCCCTAGCGGGAGCTCCTACAATGAGCAGTTCTTC.